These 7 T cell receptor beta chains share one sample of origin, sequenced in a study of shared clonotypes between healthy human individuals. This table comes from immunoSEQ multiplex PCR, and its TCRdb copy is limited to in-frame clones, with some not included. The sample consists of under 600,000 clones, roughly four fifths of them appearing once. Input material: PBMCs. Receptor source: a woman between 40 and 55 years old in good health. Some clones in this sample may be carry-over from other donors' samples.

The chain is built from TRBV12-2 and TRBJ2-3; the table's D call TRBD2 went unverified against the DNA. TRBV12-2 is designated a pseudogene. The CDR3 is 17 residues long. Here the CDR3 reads CASRLCPSANVTDTQYF. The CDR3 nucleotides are TGTGCAAGTCGCTTATGTCCTAGCGCGAACGTCACAGATACGCAGTATTTT.

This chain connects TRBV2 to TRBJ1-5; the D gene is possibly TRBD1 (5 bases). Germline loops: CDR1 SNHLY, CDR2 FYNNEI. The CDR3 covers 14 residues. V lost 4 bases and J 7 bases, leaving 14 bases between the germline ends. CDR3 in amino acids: CASSVGGGFQPQHF. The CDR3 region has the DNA TGTGCCAGCAGTGTCGGCGGGGGTTTCCAGCCCCAGCATTTT. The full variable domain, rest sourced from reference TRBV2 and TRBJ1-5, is EPEVTQTPSHQVTQMGQEVILRCVPISNHLYFYWYRQILGQKVEFLVSFYNNEISEKSEIFDDQFSVERPDGSNFTLKIRSTKLEDSAMYFCASSVGGGFQPQHFGDGTRLSIL.

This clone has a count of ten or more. CDR3: CAWRGLAGTDTQYF. The CDR3 DNA reads as TGTGCCTGGAGAGGACTAGCGGGAACGGATACGCAGTATTTT. The chain combines TRBV30 with TRBJ2-3, with TRBD2 identical over 12 bases. V lost 3 bases and J lost 6; bases outside the gene matches: 4. CDR1 and CDR2 from the germline V gene are GTSNPN and SVGIG (reference sequence). The CDR3 sequence is 14 residues long.

The CDR3 bases are TGTGCCAGTGCCCGGGCAGGGGGCTGGGAGACCCAGTACTTC. The encoded protein is CASARAGGWETQYF. The chain uses TRBV19 and TRBJ2-5, with 8 bases fitting TRBD1. The germline V gene has CDR1 LNHDA and CDR2 SQIVND (reference sequence). The length of the CDR3 is 14 residues. With 8 bases clipped from V and 5 bases from J, the junction kept 10 bases outside the gene matches.

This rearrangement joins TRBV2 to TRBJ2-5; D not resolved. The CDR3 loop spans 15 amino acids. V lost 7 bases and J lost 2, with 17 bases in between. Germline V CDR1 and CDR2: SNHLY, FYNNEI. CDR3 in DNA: TGTGCCAGCACTGTGCCCCGGCGCCTACAAGAGACCCAGTACTTC. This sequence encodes CASTVPRRLQETQYF.

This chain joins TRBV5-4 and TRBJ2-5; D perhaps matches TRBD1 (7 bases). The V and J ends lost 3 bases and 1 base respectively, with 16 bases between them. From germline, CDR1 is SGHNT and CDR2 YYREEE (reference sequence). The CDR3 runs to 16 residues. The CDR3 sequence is CASSWGAGTAQETQYF. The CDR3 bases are TGTGCCAGCAGCTGGGGGGCCGGGACAGCCCAAGAGACCCAGTACTTC. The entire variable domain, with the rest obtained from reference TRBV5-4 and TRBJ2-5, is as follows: ETGVTQSPTHLIKTRGQQVTLRCSSQSGHNTVSWYQQALGQGPQFIFQYYREEENGRGNFPPRFSGLQFPNYSSELNVNALELDDSALYLCASSWGAGTAQETQYFGPGTRLLVL.

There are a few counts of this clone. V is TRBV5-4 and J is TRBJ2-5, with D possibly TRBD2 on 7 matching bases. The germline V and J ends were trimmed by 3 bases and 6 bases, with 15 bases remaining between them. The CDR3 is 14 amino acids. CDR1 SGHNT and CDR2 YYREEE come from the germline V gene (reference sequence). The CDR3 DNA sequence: TGTGCCAGCAGCTCCCGGAGGGGGGGACAGACCCAGTACTTC. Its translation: CASSSRRGGQTQYF.